The text below deals with one TCR beta chain. This record belongs to a study of blood T cell repertoires in COVID-19. Study at large: PBMCs, B-cell-depleted T cells, or T cells were the source of the cDNA or gDNA that made up the material.

Authors' processing steps: How many nucleated cells were present was estimated from reference gene primer amplification. The protocol was immunoSEQ multiplex PCR, while the TCRdb copy is restricted to in-frame clones and leaves out a portion. Clonal size and the V and J genes are those of that table, whereas D and trimming came from the DNA. The top ten hold 0.95% to 1.5% of the sample, which has over 200,000 clones, just over 90% seen once. The V gene's germline CDR1 is SGDLS and CDR2 YYNGEE. This CDR3 has 12 residues. V was clipped by 4 bases and J by 4 bases, with 8 bases between them. This chain joins TRBV9 and TRBJ1-2, with D uncertain. This TCR came from a man aged 25 to 40 with acute or convalescent COVID-19. Sequenced material: peripheral blood. The CDR3: CASSRDSYGYTF. For the CDR3, the DNA is TGTGCCAGCAGCCGTGACTCCTATGGCTACACCTTC.